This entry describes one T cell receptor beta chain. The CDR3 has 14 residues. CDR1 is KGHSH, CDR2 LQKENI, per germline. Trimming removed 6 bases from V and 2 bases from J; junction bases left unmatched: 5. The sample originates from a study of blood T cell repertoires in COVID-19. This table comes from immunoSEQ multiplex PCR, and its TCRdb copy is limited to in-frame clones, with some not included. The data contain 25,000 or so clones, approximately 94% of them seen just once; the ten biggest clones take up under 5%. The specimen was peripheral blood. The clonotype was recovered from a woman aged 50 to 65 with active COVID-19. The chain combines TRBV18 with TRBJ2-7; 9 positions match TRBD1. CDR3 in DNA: TGTGCCAGCTCGCCCGGGACAGGGACCTACGAGCAGTACTTC. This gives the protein CASSPGTGTYEQYF.